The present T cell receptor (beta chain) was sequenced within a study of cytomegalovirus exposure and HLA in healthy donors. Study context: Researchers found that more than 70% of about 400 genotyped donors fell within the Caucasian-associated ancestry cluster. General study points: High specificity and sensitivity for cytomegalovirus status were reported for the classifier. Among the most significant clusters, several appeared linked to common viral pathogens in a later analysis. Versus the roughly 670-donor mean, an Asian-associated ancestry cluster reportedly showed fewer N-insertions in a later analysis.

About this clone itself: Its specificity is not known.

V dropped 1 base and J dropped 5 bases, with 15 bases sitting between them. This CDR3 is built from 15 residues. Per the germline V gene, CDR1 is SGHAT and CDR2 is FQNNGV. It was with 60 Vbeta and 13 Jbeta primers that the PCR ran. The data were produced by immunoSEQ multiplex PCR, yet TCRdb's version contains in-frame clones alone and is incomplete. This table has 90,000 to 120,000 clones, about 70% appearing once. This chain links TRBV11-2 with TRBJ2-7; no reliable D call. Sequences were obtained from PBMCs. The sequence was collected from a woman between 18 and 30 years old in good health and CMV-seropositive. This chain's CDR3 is CASSLGQAKAHEQYF. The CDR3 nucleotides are TGTGCCAGCAGCTTAGGACAAGCTAAGGCCCACGAGCAGTACTTC.